What follows are 8 T cell receptor beta chains derived from one specimen sequenced in a study of graft-versus-host responses after intestinal transplantation. Their antigens are not known. Clones were read by immunoSEQ multiplex PCR, and TCRdb kept only the in-frame ones, dropping some. Here the sample spans 90,000 to 150,000 clones, approximately 95% being singletons. The specimen comprised unstimulated CD8+ T cells sorted from spleen or lymph node cells, sampled before intestinal transplant. These receptors came from a human donor who received an intestinal transplant.

The chain uses TRBV28 and TRBJ2-7; no reliable D call. The CDR3 extends over 14 amino acids. The germline V gene has CDR1 MDHEN and CDR2 SYDVKM. V was cut by 10 bases and J by 0 bases, with 16 bases left in between. CDR3 coding DNA: TGTGCCACCTCACTCTTGGACCGCTCCTACGAGCAGTACTTC. It encodes CATSLLDRSYEQYF.

The chain couples TRBV4-1 to TRBJ2-2, with a possible D match to TRBD1 (7 bases). Trimming took 4 bases from V and 1 from J, leaving 10 bases between them. The CDR3 has 15 amino acids. Germline-derived CDR1 and CDR2 are MGHRA and YSYEKL. The CDR3 spells CASSPRGENTGELFF. The CDR3 DNA reads as TGCGCCAGCAGCCCCAGGGGGGAGAACACCGGGGAGCTGTTTTTT.

This CDR3 reads CASSGGRAGNEQFF. The DNA for the CDR3 is TGTGCCAGCAGTGGCGGGAGGGCCGGGAATGAGCAGTTCTTC. V usage is TRBV2 and J usage is TRBJ2-1; 9 bases line up with TRBD2. The V and J ends lost 4 bases and 7 bases, in that order; junction bases with no gene match: 5. The CDR3 is 14 residues long. In germline, CDR1 is SNHLY, CDR2 FYNNEI. The full variable domain, in which reference TRBV2 and TRBJ2-1 provide the parts outside the CDR3, is EPEVTQTPSHQVTQMGQEVILRCVPISNHLYFYWYRQILGQKVEFLVSFYNNEISEKSEIFDDQFSVERPDGSNFTLKIRSTKLEDSAMYFCASSGGRAGNEQFFGPGTRLTVL.

Notes on this clone: The sample contains more than one DNA sequence encoding this CDR3. The chain combines TRBV29-1 with TRBJ2-2, with a weak D call TRBD2 (7 bases). V gave up 4 bases and J gave up 3 bases, with 15 bases separating them. The germline V gene encodes CDR1 SQVTM and CDR2 ANQGSEA. This CDR3 has 15 residues. CDR3 region: CSVGGGGPDTGELFF. The CDR3 DNA is TGCAGCGTTGGTGGGGGGGGGCCTGACACCGGGGAGCTGTTTTTT.

The chain carries TRBV4-3 and TRBJ1-2; D gene ambiguous. V shed 2 bases and J shed 2 bases, with 9 bases lying between them. Germline loops: CDR1 LGHNA, CDR2 YSLEER. The CDR3 extends over 14 amino acids. The CDR3 DNA follows: TGCGCCAGCAGCCAAAGTCCGGCCAACTATGGCTACACCTTC. This codes for CASSQSPANYGYTF.

The rearrangement links TRBV7-6 to TRBJ1-6; the match to TRBD1 covers 9 bases. The length of the CDR3 is 15 residues. Trimming at V came to 7 bases and at J to 5 bases, leaving 6 bases not matched to a gene. In germline, CDR1 is SGHVS, CDR2 FNYEAQ. The CDR3 sequence is CASTPGQGHNSPLHF. As DNA, the CDR3 is TGTGCCAGCACCCCGGGACAGGGTCATAATTCACCCCTCCACTTT.

This clone was picked up one time. The chain employs TRBV27 and TRBJ1-1; TRBD1 matches 9 bases. V trimming: 2 bases; J trimming: 0 bases; junction bases outside the gene matches: 10. There are 18 residues in the CDR3. Germline loops: CDR1 MNHEY, CDR2 SMNVEV (reference sequence). CDR3 bases: TGTGCCAGCAGTTTAATGGTCCCGGGACAGGGCATGAACACTGAAGCTTTCTTT. Translating it yields CASSLMVPGQGMNTEAFF.

V is TRBV11-1 and J is TRBJ2-7; the D gene is possibly TRBD2 (6 bases). Germline V lookup: CDR1 SGHAT, CDR2 FQDESV (reference sequence). The CDR3 is 14 residues long. V gave up 0 bases and J gave up 2 bases, with 8 bases separating them. CDR3 DNA sequence: TGTGCCAGCAGCTTAGCGGGACTGACCTACGAGCAGTACTTC. This translates into CASSLAGLTYEQYF.